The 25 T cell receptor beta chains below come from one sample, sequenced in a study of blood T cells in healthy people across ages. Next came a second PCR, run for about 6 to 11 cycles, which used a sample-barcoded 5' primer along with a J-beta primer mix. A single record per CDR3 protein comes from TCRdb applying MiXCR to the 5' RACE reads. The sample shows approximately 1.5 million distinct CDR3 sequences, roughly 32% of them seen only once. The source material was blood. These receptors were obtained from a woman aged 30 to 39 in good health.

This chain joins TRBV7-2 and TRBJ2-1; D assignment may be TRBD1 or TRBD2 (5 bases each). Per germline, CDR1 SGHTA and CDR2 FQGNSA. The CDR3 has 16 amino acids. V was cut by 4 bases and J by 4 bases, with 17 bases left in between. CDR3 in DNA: TGTGCCAGCAGCTACTCTCGGGACCCTACTTACAATGAGCAGTTCTTC. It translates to CASSYSRDPTYNEQFF.

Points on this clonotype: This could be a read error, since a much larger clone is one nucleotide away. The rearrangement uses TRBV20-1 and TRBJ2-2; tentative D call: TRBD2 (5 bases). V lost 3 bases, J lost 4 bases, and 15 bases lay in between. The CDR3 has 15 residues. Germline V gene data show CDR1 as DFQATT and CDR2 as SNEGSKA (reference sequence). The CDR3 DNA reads TGCAGTGCTAGGCCCAGTGTGGGAGTCACCGGGGAGCTGTTTTTT. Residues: CSARPSVGVTGELFF.

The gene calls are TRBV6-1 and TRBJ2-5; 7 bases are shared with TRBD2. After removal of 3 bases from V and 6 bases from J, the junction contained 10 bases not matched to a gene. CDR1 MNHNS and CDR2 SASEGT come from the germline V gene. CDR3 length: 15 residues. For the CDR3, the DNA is TGTGCCAGCAGTGATAGGTGGGAGGGCCGAAAGACCCAGTACTTC. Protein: CASSDRWEGRKTQYF.

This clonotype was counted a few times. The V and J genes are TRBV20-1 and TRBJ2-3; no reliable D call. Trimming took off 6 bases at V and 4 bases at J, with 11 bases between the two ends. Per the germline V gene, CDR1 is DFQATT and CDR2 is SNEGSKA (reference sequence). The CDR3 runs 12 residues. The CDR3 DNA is TGCAGTGCCCCAACACCCCCAGATACGCAGTATTTT. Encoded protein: CSAPTPPDTQYF.

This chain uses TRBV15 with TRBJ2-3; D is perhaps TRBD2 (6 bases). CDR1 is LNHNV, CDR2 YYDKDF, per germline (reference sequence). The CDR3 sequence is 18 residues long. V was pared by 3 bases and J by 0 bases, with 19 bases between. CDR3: CATSSGTSGPLSTDTQYF. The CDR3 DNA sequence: TGTGCCACCAGCAGCGGGACTTCGGGACCGCTTAGCACAGATACGCAGTATTTT.

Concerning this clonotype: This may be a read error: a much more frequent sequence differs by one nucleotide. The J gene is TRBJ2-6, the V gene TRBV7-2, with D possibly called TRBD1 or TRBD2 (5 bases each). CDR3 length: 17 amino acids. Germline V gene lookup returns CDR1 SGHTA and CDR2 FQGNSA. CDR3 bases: TGTGCCAGCCCTGGAGGCAGGTACCGGTCTGGGGCCAACGTCCGGACTTTC. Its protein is CASPGGRYRSGANVRTF.

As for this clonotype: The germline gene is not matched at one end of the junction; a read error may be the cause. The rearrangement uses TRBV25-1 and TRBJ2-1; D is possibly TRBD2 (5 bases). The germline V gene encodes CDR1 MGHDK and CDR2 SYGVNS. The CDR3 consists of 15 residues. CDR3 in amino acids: CAGRWAGGSNNEQFF. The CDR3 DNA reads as TGTGCCGGCAGGTGGGCTGGCGGGTCCAACAATGAGCAGTTCTTC.

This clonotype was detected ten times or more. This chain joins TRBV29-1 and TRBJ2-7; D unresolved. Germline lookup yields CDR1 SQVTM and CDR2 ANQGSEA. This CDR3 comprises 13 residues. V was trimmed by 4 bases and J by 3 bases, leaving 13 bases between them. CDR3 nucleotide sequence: TGCAGCGTTGTGTTGGGTATCGGCTACGAGCAGTACTTC. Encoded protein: CSVVLGIGYEQYF.

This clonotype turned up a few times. CDR3 sequence reads: CASSLSGGPQDTQYF. CDR3 bases: TGTGCCAGCAGCTTAAGCGGGGGGCCCCAGGATACGCAGTATTTT. This rearrangement joins TRBV7-9 to TRBJ2-3; 9 bases fit TRBD2. Germline V gene lookup returns CDR1 SEHNR and CDR2 FQNEAQ (reference sequence). This CDR3 has 15 residues. V lost 2 bases, J lost 6 bases, and 6 bases stayed unmatched. Complete variable domain (other parts from reference TRBV7-9 and TRBJ2-3): DTGVSQNPRHKITKRGQNVTFRCDPISEHNRLYWYRQTLGQGPEFLTYFQNEAQLEKSRLLSDRFSAERPKGSFSTLEIQRTEQGDSAMYLCASSLSGGPQDTQYFGPGTRLTVL.

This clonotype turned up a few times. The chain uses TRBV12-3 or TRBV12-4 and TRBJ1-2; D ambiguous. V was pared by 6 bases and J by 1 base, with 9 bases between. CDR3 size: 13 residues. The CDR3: CASSKSDNYGYTF. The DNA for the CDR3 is TGTGCCAGCAGCAAGAGTGATAACTATGGCTACACCTTC.

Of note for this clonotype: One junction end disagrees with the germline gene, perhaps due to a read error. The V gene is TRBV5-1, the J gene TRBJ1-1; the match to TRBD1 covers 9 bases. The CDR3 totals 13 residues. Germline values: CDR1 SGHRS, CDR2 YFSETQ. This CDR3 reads CGSSLGQGVEAFF. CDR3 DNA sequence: TGCGGCAGCAGCTTGGGACAGGGAGTTGAAGCTTTCTTT.

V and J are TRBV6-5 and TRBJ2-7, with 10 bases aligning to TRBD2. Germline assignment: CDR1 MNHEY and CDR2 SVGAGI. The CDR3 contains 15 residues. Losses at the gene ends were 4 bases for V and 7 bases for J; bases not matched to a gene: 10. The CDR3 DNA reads TGTGCCAGCAGTTTAGGACTAGCGGATTTCAATGAGCAGTACTTC. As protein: CASSLGLADFNEQYF.

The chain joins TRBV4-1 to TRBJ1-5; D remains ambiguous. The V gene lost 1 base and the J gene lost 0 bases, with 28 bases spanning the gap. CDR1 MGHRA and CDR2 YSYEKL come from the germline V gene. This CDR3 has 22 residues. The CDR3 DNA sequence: TGCGCCAGCAGCCAAGCTCCCATCTTTATAGGGCCCTCCGATTATAGCAATCAGCCCCAGCATTTT. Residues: CASSQAPIFIGPSDYSNQPQHF.

DNA for the CDR3: TGCAGCGTGGAGGGGGGGACAGGGGACCGGGAGACCCAGTACTTC. Translating it yields CSVEGGTGDRETQYF. The chain uses TRBV29-1 and TRBJ2-5; 10 bases line up with TRBD1. The V segment lost 6 bases and the J segment 5 bases; nucleotides outside the gene matches: 12. Germline V gene sequence: CDR1 SQVTM, CDR2 ANQGSEA. The CDR3 extends over 15 amino acids.

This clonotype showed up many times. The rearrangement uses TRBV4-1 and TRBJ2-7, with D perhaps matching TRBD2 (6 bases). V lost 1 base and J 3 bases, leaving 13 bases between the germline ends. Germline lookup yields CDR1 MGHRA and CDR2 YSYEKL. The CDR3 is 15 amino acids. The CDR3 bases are TGCGCCAGCAGCCAAGCCCCGGGAGAGGTCTACGAGCAGTACTTC. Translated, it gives CASSQAPGEVYEQYF.

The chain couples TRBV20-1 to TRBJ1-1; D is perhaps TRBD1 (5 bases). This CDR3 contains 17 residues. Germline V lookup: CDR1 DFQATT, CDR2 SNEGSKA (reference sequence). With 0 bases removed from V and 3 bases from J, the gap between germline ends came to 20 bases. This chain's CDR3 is CSARDPSAGSRDTEAFF. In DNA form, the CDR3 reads TGCAGTGCTAGAGATCCTTCGGCAGGGAGCCGTGACACTGAAGCTTTCTTT.

CDR3 sequence (DNA): TGTGCCACCAGCAAGGGGGGTTCAGATACGCAGTATTTT. It encodes CATSKGGSDTQYF. This sequence joins TRBV15 and TRBJ2-3, with D possibly being TRBD1 or TRBD2 (6 bases each). The V gene lost 4 bases and the J gene lost 4 bases, with 9 bases spanning the gap. The CDR3 length is 13 residues. CDR1 is LNHNV, CDR2 YYDKDF, per germline (reference sequence).

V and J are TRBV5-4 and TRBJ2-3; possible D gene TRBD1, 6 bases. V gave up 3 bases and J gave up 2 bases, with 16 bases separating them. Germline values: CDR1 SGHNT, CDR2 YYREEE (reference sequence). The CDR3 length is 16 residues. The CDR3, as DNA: TGTGCCAGCAGCTCTCGACAGGACCCTCTCACAGATACGCAGTATTTT. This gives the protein CASSSRQDPLTDTQYF.

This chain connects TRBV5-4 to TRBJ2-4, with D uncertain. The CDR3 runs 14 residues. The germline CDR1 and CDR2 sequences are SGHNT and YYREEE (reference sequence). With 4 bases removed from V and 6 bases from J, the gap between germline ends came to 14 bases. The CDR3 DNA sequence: TGTGCCAGCAGCCCCCACCAGGAGCCAAACATTCAGTACTTC. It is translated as CASSPHQEPNIQYF.

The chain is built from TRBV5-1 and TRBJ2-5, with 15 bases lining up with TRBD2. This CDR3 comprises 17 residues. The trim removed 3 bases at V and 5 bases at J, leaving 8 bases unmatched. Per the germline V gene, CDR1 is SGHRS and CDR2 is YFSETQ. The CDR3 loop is CASSSLGLAGGPETQYF. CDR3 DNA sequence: TGCGCCAGCAGCTCACTAGGACTAGCGGGAGGGCCGGAGACCCAGTACTTC.

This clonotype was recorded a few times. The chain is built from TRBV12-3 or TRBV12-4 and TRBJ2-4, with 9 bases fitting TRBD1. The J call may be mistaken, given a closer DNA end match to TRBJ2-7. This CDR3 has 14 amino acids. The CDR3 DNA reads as TGTGCCAGCAGTCACGACAGGGGGAGGTACGAGCAGTACTTC. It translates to CASSHDRGRYEQYF.

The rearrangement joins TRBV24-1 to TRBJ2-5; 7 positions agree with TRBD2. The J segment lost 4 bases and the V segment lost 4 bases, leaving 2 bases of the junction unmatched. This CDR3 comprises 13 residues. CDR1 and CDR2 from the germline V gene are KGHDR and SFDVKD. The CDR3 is CATSELAGETQYF. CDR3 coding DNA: TGTGCCACCAGTGAGTTAGCGGGAGAGACCCAGTACTTC.

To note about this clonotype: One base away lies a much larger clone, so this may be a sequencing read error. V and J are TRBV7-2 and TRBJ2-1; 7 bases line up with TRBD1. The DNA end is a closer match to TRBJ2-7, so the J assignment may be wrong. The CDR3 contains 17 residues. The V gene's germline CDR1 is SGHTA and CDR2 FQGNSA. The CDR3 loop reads CASSLGSGTATYNEQYF. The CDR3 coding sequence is TGTGCCAGCAGCTTAGGGTCTGGGACAGCGACCTACAATGAGCAGTACTTC.

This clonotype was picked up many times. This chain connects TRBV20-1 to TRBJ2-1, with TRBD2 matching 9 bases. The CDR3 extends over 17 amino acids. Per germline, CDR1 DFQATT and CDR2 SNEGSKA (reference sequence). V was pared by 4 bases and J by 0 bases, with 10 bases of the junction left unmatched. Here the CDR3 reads CSAIRLAGLPSYNEQFF. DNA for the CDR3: TGCAGTGCTATCCGGCTAGCGGGACTGCCCTCCTACAATGAGCAGTTCTTC.

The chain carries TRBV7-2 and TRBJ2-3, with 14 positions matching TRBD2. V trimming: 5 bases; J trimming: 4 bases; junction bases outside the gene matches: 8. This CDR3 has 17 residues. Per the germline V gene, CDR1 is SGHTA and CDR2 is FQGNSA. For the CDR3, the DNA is TGTGCCAGCAGCACCGGACTAGCGGGGGGTCACGCAGATACGCAGTATTTT. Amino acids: CASSTGLAGGHADTQYF.